This T cell receptor beta chain originates from a study of shared clonotypes between healthy human individuals. Overall study findings and caveats: A reduction in generation probabilities was seen for non-shared clonotypes relative to those shared by all four donors.

Assay runs were performed at deep level. For sorted subsets, roughly 210 ng DNA per replicate equaled tens of thousands of T cell genomes. Only in-frame clones appear in the TCRdb table, and some are missing; sequencing was by immunoSEQ multiplex PCR. The sample yields millions of clones, 93% seen once. Regarding this clone: Its antigen remains unidentified.

Looked up from germline, CDR1 is MNHNS and CDR2 is SASEGT. Unmatched junction bases numbered 11, after V lost 3 bases and J lost 6 bases. This CDR3 region has 17 residues. The TCR sequence derives from a man aged 18-30 years in good health. Some clones in this sample may be carry-over from other donors' samples. The chain couples TRBV6-1 to TRBJ2-3, with 11 bases identical to TRBD2. Sequencing used naive CD4+ T cells from PBMCs. The subset here: CD45RA+ positively selected. The DNA for the CDR3 is TGTGCCAGCAGTGATGGGGGACTAGCGGCAGGGGCGGATACGCAGTATTTT. This codes for CASSDGGLAAGADTQYF.